Below are 14 T cell receptor beta chains sequenced from a single sample in a study of CD8 T cells in ankylosing spondylitis. TCRdb re-derived calls from the 5' RACE reads in MiXCR, one entry per CDR3 protein. The sample records 270,000 or so distinct CDR3 sequences, about 18% being singletons. Sample: blood, either unsorted or a sorted T cell fraction (not recorded which). The receptors here all came from a male donor with ankylosing spondylitis or in good health (not recorded which).

This clonotype was counted a few times. V and J are TRBV20-1 and TRBJ2-7, with TRBD2 as a possible D gene (5 bases). Germline assignment: CDR1 DFQATT and CDR2 SNEGSKA (reference sequence). CDR3 length: 15 residues. V lost 1 base and J lost 0, with 13 bases in between. This CDR3 is CSARGLREHSYEQYF. CDR3 nucleotide sequence: TGCAGTGCTAGAGGACTTCGGGAACACTCCTACGAGCAGTACTTC.

This clonotype was seen repeatedly, ten times or more. Relative to the germline gene, one junction end is altered; a read error may explain this. The J gene is TRBJ2-7, the V gene TRBV27; a possible D gene is TRBD1 (6 bases). The V gene's germline CDR1 is MNHEY and CDR2 SMNVEV (reference sequence). The CDR3 contains 13 residues. CDR3 loop: CASSPGQSYEQYF. Here the CDR3 DNA reads TGTGCTAGCAGCCCTGGACAGAGCTACGAGCAGTACTTC.

The chain joins TRBV5-5 to TRBJ2-7; D unresolved. V was trimmed by 1 base and J by 0 bases, leaving 8 bases between them. Germline V CDR1 and CDR2: SGHKS, YYEKEE (reference sequence). The CDR3 is 14 amino acids. The CDR3 spells CASSLTPTSYEQYF. CDR3 DNA: TGTGCCAGCAGCTTGACACCTACCTCCTACGAGCAGTACTTC.

This clonotype was counted between two and nine times. This chain links TRBV5-1 with TRBJ2-2; D possibly matches TRBD1 or TRBD2 (5 bases each). Germline CDR1 and CDR2: SGHRS and YFSETQ. Trimming cost V 4 bases and J 5 bases, with 18 bases left between them. CDR3 length equals 16 residues. CDR3 region: CASSMGTSEGTGELFF. CDR3 bases: TGCGCCAGCAGCATGGGTACAAGTGAGGGGACCGGGGAGCTGTTTTTT.

In nucleotides, the CDR3 is TGTGCCAGCAGTTCCCTCAGACTAGCGGGAGCTCACGGGGGCTACGAGCAGTACTTC. It specifies CASSSLRLAGAHGGYEQYF. The genes are TRBV6-2 or TRBV6-3 and TRBJ2-7; 12 bases agree with TRBD2. The CDR3 loop spans 19 amino acids. Germline CDR1 reads MNHEY; CDR2 reads SVGEGT. The V and J ends lost 4 bases and 3 bases, in that order; junction bases with no gene match: 16.

The chain recombines TRBV12-3 or TRBV12-4 with TRBJ2-7, with 8 bases lining up with TRBD1. V was pared by 5 bases and J by 2 bases, with 2 bases of the junction left unmatched. This CDR3 contains 13 residues. CDR3 region: CASSRGQAYEQYF. CDR3 DNA sequence: TGTGCCAGCAGTAGGGGACAGGCCTACGAGCAGTACTTC.

The chain couples TRBV7-9 to TRBJ2-7; D is perhaps TRBD1 (5 bases). Germline CDR1 SEHNR, CDR2 FQNEAQ (reference sequence). V was pared by 1 base and J by 5 bases, with 9 bases between. The CDR3 runs to 13 residues. The CDR3 loop is CASSLDDSDEQYF. CDR3 DNA: TGTGCCAGCAGCTTAGACGACAGCGACGAGCAGTACTTC.

This clonotype was detected only a few times. The rearrangement joins TRBV15 to TRBJ2-7, with D unresolved. Per germline, CDR1 LNHNV and CDR2 YYDKDF (reference sequence). The CDR3 spans 16 residues. V lost 1 base to trimming and J lost 4 bases, with 17 bases between them. The CDR3 DNA reads TGTGCCACCAGCAGAGGGCCGATGCTGGGCGATTACGAGCAGTACTTC. Protein: CATSRGPMLGDYEQYF.

This clonotype was observed at least ten times. The CDR3 spells CASSHRDLIYNEQFF. The DNA of the CDR3 is TGTGCCAGCAGCCACCGGGACTTAATCTACAATGAGCAGTTCTTC. The V and J genes are TRBV5-6 and TRBJ2-1; maybe TRBD2 (6 bases). Per the germline V gene, CDR1 is SGHDT and CDR2 is YYEEEE. Trimming left V 4 bases short and J 3 bases short, with 14 bases between. This CDR3 has 15 amino acids.

CDR3 coding DNA: TGTGCCAGCAGTTACCCGCGACAGGGGTTGCATGAGCAGTTCTTC. Its protein product is CASSYPRQGLHEQFF. The V call is TRBV6-5, the J call TRBJ2-1, with TRBD1 matching 8 bases. Trimming removed 2 bases from V and 8 bases from J; junction bases left unmatched: 8. Germline CDR1 reads MNHEY; CDR2 reads SVGAGI. The CDR3 contains 15 residues.

The genes are TRBV12-3 or TRBV12-4 and TRBJ2-3, with D unclear. This CDR3 is 12 amino acids long. Trimming cost V 7 bases and J 4 bases, with 9 bases left between them. DNA for the CDR3: TGTGCCAGCACGGCATCAGCAGATACGCAGTATTTT. It yields the protein CASTASADTQYF.

This clonotype occurred many times. The V and J genes are TRBV9 and TRBJ2-5; D may correspond to TRBD1 or TRBD2 (5 bases each). This CDR3 spans 15 amino acids. The V gene lost 3 bases and the J gene lost 4 bases, with 16 bases spanning the gap. Germline CDR1 and CDR2: SGDLS and YYNGEE. Here the CDR3 DNA reads TGTGCCAGCAGCGCTGGCCGGGACCCCTCAGAGACCCAGTACTTC. Protein: CASSAGRDPSETQYF.

The J gene is TRBJ2-1, the V gene TRBV11-2, with 7 nucleotides matching TRBD2. The CDR3 contains 14 residues. CDR1 is SGHAT, CDR2 FQNNGV, per germline. V lost 3 bases, J lost 6 bases, and 5 bases stayed unmatched. The CDR3 sequence is CASSFPASGNEQFF. The DNA of the CDR3 is TGTGCCAGCAGCTTTCCCGCTAGCGGCAATGAGCAGTTCTTC. The full variable domain, its missing parts supplied by reference TRBV11-2 and TRBJ2-1, is EAGVAQSPRYKIIEKRQSVAFWCNPISGHATLYWYQQILGQGPKLLIQFQNNGVVDDSQLPKDRFSAERLKGVDSTLKIQPAKLEDSAVYLCASSFPASGNEQFFGPGTRLTVL.

This clonotype was counted ten times or more. The CDR3 sequence: CASSPGLVSYEQYF. In DNA form, the CDR3 reads TGCGCCAGCAGCCCGGGACTCGTCTCCTACGAGCAGTACTTC. The J gene is TRBJ2-7, the V gene TRBV4-3, with D perhaps TRBD2 (6 bases). Germline V gene data show CDR1 as LGHNA and CDR2 as YSLEER. Trimming took off 4 bases at V and 0 bases at J, with 10 bases between the two ends. The CDR3 loop spans 14 amino acids.